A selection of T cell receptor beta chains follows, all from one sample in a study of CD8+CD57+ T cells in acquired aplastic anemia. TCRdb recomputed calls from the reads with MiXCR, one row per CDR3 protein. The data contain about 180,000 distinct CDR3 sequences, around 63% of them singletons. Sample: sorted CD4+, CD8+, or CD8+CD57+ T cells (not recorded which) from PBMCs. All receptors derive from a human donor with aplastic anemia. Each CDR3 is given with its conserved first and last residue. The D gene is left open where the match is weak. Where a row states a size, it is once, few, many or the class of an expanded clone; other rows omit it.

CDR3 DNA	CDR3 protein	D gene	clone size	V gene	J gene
TGCGCCAGCAGCGTCCGGGACAGGGGCGTTTACTATGGCTACACCTTC	CASSVRDRGVYYGYTF	TRBD1	many	TRBV4-1	TRBJ1-2
TGTGCCACCAGTGATTCCCCTAGCGGGAACAATGAGCAGTTCTTC	CATSDSPSGNNEQFF	TRBD2	-	TRBV24-1	TRBJ2-1
TGTGCCAGCAGATCCCCGGAAACAATAAACTATGGCTACACCTTC	CASRSPETINYGYTF	-	-	TRBV5-6	TRBJ1-2
TGTGCCAGCAGTTCCGACAGGGAGATGTGGGCAGATACGCAGTATTTT	CASSSDREMWADTQYF	TRBD1	-	TRBV6-2/TRBV6-3	TRBJ2-3
TGTGCCAGCAGCTTACCCGGGTTGGGTGAGCAGTTCTTC	CASSLPGLGEQFF	-	-	TRBV11-3	TRBJ2-1
TGCGCCAGCAGCTCGACAGGGGGTAACGAAAAACTGTTTTTT	CASSSTGGNEKLFF	TRBD1	-	TRBV5-1	TRBJ1-4
TGCAGTGCTGGGACAGGCTTCTATGGCTACACCTTC	CSAGTGFYGYTF	TRBD1	-	TRBV20-1	TRBJ1-2
TGCAGCGTTCCCCAGGGGGGGTGGGAGACCCAGTACTTC	CSVPQGGWETQYF	-	many	TRBV29-1	TRBJ2-5
TGTGCCAGCAGCTTAAGACACACTGCGACTGAAGCTTTCTTT	CASSLRHTATEAFF	-	many	TRBV7-8	TRBJ1-1
TGTGCCAGCAGGCGACAGCGGGCCCGCACAGATACGCAGTATTTT	CASRRQRARTDTQYF	-	many	TRBV12-3/TRBV12-4	TRBJ2-3
TGCAGTGCTAGAGTAGACAGTGAGTCTAACTATGGCTACACCTTC	CSARVDSESNYGYTF	-	-	TRBV20-1	TRBJ1-2
TGTGCCAGCAGGCCCTTTCCCACCTACGAGCAGTACTTC	CASRPFPTYEQYF	-	-	TRBV6-2/TRBV6-3	TRBJ2-7
TGTGCCAGCAGCGCGGGGGGGCCGGTAGATACGCAGTATTTT	CASSAGGPVDTQYF	TRBD2	once	TRBV2	TRBJ2-3
TGTGCCAGCAGCCCGACCTCAACGAAGACCCAGTACTTC	CASSPTSTKTQYF	-	-	TRBV14	TRBJ2-5
TGTGCCAGCAGGCCTAGCGGGAGCTACAATGAGCAGTTCTTC	CASRPSGSYNEQFF	TRBD2	once	TRBV11-2	TRBJ2-1
TGCAGCGTTGATCACCCCGGGACTAGGGAGAGGGAGCAGTTCTTC	CSVDHPGTREREQFF	TRBD2	-	TRBV29-1	TRBJ2-1
TGTGCCAGCAGCTCCCAGGGGGCGTTAGGAAACACCATATATTTT	CASSSQGALGNTIYF	TRBD1	-	TRBV7-6	TRBJ1-3
TGTGCCAGCAGCTTAGGACAGGGGGTCACTGAAGCTTTCTTT	CASSLGQGVTEAFF	TRBD1	few	TRBV7-9	TRBJ1-1
TGTGCCACCAGCCGGACAACAACTAATGAAAAACTGTTTTTT	CATSRTTTNEKLFF	-	-	TRBV2	TRBJ1-4
TGTGCCAGTAGCTACCCGAGTCAGCCCCAGCATTTT	CASSYPSQPQHF	-	-	TRBV19	TRBJ1-5
TGCGCCAGCAGCCAAACGTCAGGACCCTACGAGCAGTACTTC	CASSQTSGPYEQYF	-	-	TRBV4-1	TRBJ2-7
TGCAGTGCGCGACAGGGGGCGACGGGAGAGCAGTACTTC	CSARQGATGEQYF	TRBD1	-	TRBV20-1	TRBJ2-7
TGTGCCAGCAGTGAAGGGGATGTTACGGCAGGCGAGCAGTACTTC	CASSEGDVTAGEQYF	-	-	TRBV25-1	TRBJ2-7
TGTGCCAGCAGTGAACTAAGCGGGGGGCCGGGCTATGGCTACACCTTC	CASSELSGGPGYGYTF	-	many	TRBV6-6	TRBJ1-2
TGTGCCAGCAGGGGGACGGGAAATCAGCCCCAGCATTTT	CASRGTGNQPQHF	-	many	TRBV2	TRBJ1-5
TGCAGCGTTGAGCTGACAGCTAATGGCTACGCCTTC	CSVELTANGYAF	-	-	TRBV29-1	TRBJ1-2
TGTGCCAGCAGCAGATACGAAGGGTCTGGAAACACCATATATTTT	CASSRYEGSGNTIYF	-	many	TRBV7-8	TRBJ1-3
TGTGCCAGCAACCCGACCCCCGGCCAAAACATTCAGTACTTC	CASNPTPGQNIQYF	-	once	TRBV7-2	TRBJ2-4
TGTGCCTGGAGTGCAGGCAGTCCGGGGGACGAGCAGTACTTC	CAWSAGSPGDEQYF	-	-	TRBV30	TRBJ2-7
TGTGCCAGCAGCCTAGATCCGAGGGGAGAGACCCAGTACTTC	CASSLDPRGETQYF	-	-	TRBV6-4	TRBJ2-5
TGCAGTGCTAAGGGTAGCTCCGGGACAGGGGGCCTCTACGAGCAGTACTTC	CSAKGSSGTGGLYEQYF	TRBD1	-	TRBV20-1	TRBJ2-7
TGCAGTGCTAGTCCAGCCCCAAATTCACCCCTCCACTTT	CSASPAPNSPLHF	-	-	TRBV20-1	TRBJ1-6
TGTGCCAGCAGTCCCTTGGACCTAGCGGTAAGGGATACGCAGTATTTT	CASSPLDLAVRDTQYF	TRBD2	-	TRBV7-2	TRBJ2-3
TGCAGTGCTAGAGATCTTGCGGGAGACTACGAGCAGTACTTC	CSARDLAGDYEQYF	TRBD2	-	TRBV20-1	TRBJ2-7
TGTGCCAGTAGTATAGACTACAATGAGCAGTTCTTC	CASSIDYNEQFF	-	-	TRBV19	TRBJ2-1
TGCAGTGCTCCACAGGGTGTAAGCCCCCACTTT	CSAPQGVSPHF	-	-	TRBV20-1	TRBJ1-6
TGTGCCATCAGTTTGAGCGGGAGTAACACAGATACGCAGTATTTT	CAISLSGSNTDTQYF	TRBD2	-	TRBV10-3	TRBJ2-3
TGTGCCAGCAGTTTTGCGGGTTCCTACGAGCAGTACTTC	CASSFAGSYEQYF	-	many	TRBV12-3/TRBV12-4	TRBJ2-7
TGTGCCAGCAGGGTACAGGGGGTGAGGTCACCCCTCCACTTT	CASRVQGVRSPLHF	TRBD1	once	TRBV4-2	TRBJ1-6
TGTGCCAGCAGAGGGTTTTCGATAGGGAATTCACCCCTCCACTTT	CASRGFSIGNSPLHF	-	many	TRBV7-9	TRBJ1-6
TGCAGCGTCGTATACACTGAAGCTTTCTTT	CSVVYTEAFF	-	few	TRBV29-1	TRBJ1-1
TGTGCCAGCAAGGCAGATCAGGGCTACACCTTC	CASKADQGYTF	-	many	TRBV2	TRBJ1-2
TGTGCCAGCAGCCAAGAGCGGCCCTCGCGGGCGAACTATGGCTACACCTTC	CASSQERPSRANYGYTF	-	many	TRBV14	TRBJ1-2
TGCGCCAGCAGCCAAGATGAGTGGCTTTTGCCGAACACTGAAGCTTTCTTT	CASSQDEWLLPNTEAFF	-	-	TRBV4-1	TRBJ1-1
TGTGCCAGCAGCTTATCTTCCAGATACTACGAGCAGTACTTC	CASSLSSRYYEQYF	-	many	TRBV7-8	TRBJ2-7
TGTGCCACCAGTAGGAGACAGGGAAGGAATGAGCAGTTCTTC	CATSRRQGRNEQFF	TRBD1	-	TRBV24-1	TRBJ2-1
TGTGCCACCAGTGACCAAAGACTAGCGGCTAGCACAGATACGCAGTATTTT	CATSDQRLAASTDTQYF	TRBD2	-	TRBV24-1	TRBJ2-3
TGTGCCAGCAGCTTAACGGGACAGACGGAGACCCAGTACTTC	CASSLTGQTETQYF	TRBD1	many	TRBV5-4	TRBJ2-5
TGTGCCAGCAGTGAACTGGGCGGGAGCCAGACCCAGTACTTC	CASSELGGSQTQYF	TRBD2	-	TRBV2	TRBJ2-5
TGTGCCAGCAGTTACGACTATGGACAGGGGGCCTACGAGCAGTACTTC	CASSYDYGQGAYEQYF	TRBD1	many	TRBV6-2/TRBV6-3	TRBJ2-7
TGTGCCACCAGCAGAGAAGACAGGGACCAAGAGACCCAGTACTTC	CATSREDRDQETQYF	TRBD1	-	TRBV15	TRBJ2-5
TGCAGTGCCGAGGCCCTAGTAGAGGCTGAAAAACTGTTTTTT	CSAEALVEAEKLFF	-	-	TRBV20-1	TRBJ1-4
TGTGCCAGCAGTCTAGCGGGAGTTCCCCCCAATGAGCAGTTCTTC	CASSLAGVPPNEQFF	TRBD2	-	TRBV2	TRBJ2-1
TGCAGCGTTGGGGAGGTGGGCAATGAGCAGTTCTTC	CSVGEVGNEQFF	-	-	TRBV29-1	TRBJ2-1
TGTGCCAGCAATACGGGGCGAGGCTACACCTTC	CASNTGRGYTF	-	-	TRBV7-9	TRBJ1-2